The T cell receptor (beta chain) described here comes from a study of metastatic and nonmetastatic thyroid tumors. This clone has a count of ten or more. The antigen remains undetermined. Points from the study as a whole: Relative to benign nodules, malignant thyroid tumors were reportedly characterized by significantly elevated TCR beta diversity in blood and tumor.

The CDR3 spans 14 residues. Trimming left V 0 bases short and J 0 bases short, with 6 bases between. Germline CDR1 is MNHEY and CDR2 is SVGAGI. TCRdb redid the clone calls on the PCR reads using MiXCR. This table holds some 30,000 clones, 7.4% found once. Every patient underwent thyroid surgery untreated. The V and J genes are TRBV6-5 and TRBJ2-7; no firm D call. This receptor was taken from a female donor with papillary thyroid cancer or a benign thyroid nodule (not recorded which). Some clones in this sample may be carry-over from other donors' samples. The sample comprised blood. CDR3 nucleotides: TGTGCCAGCAGTTACTCGAGCAACTCCTACGAGCAGTACTTC. Residues: CASSYSSNSYEQYF.